This TCR beta chain originates from a study of cytomegalovirus exposure and HLA in healthy donors (dated by TCRdb to 2015 to 2018). Regarding the complete study: The 650 to 800 repertoires of the first cohort and the approximately 130 validation repertoires were produced on the same platform, according to a later analysis. In addition to the first cohort of roughly 700 subjects, a separate validation cohort of 100 to 150 different subjects was used. The study combined high-throughput TCR immunosequencing, statistical association of individual TCRs with disease status, and machine learning to predict cytomegalovirus infection status. The aim of the study was to test whether cataloging public T cell receptors could identify signatures of past pathogen exposure. What the research found in general, with its limitations: The validation cohort had no HLA typing available for a later analysis, so co-occurrence within that cohort was assessed over all 130 or so repertoires. The classifier was reported to diagnose cytomegalovirus status with high specificity and sensitivity in both the original cohort and the validation cohort. In a later analysis, TCRs clustered in the first cohort were found to also tend to co-occur in the roughly 120 validation repertoires, with 94% of cluster scores above 0. In the study, 164 TCR beta chains were listed as associated with cytomegalovirus. In vitro tests confirmed that a few of the cytomegalovirus-associated TCR beta chains recognize cytomegalovirus antigens. It was suggested by the authors that the approach could potentially be generalized to other disease states and immunological phenotypes. Across donors, most TCR sequences were observed very rarely, whereas some public TCRs were present in many individuals.

Separate from the approximately 690-subject first cohort, the validation cohort of roughly 110 subjects was the group to which the donors belonged. Library generation was performed with the immunoSEQ multiplex PCR assay. The paper's processing steps were these. A statistical classification framework was built to diagnose cytomegalovirus status from the catalog of TCR beta chain sequences. The source is immuneACCESS, and TCRdb retained only in-frame sequences with V and J called. Part of the clones is not carried over; for the studies checked, unresolved V genes explain less than half of this, and the remainder is unexplained. The V and J calls and clone size come from that table; D and trimming were worked out from the DNA. The sample records around 150,000 clones, roughly 89% of which are singletons. Together, the top ten hold over 2.5% of the sample. Reading the germline V gene gives CDR1 SGHRS and CDR2 YFSETQ. The V end gives up 2 bases and the J end 10 bases, leaving 7 bases in the junction not matched to a gene. The CDR3 numbers 13 residues from cysteine through phenylalanine. Only the CDR3 part of the read is kept: 39 bases, read in frame from the first base.

This clone was observed once. The antigen this receptor binds is unknown. Base qualities were left out, and no much larger clone turns up one base away. Sequencing was carried out using PBMCs. The rearranged chain carries TRBV5-1 and TRBJ2-3, and TRBD2 aligns with 7 junction nucleotides. This sequence was found in a woman aged 18-35 years in good health and CMV-seropositive. The encoded CDR3 is CASSLAGLSPQYF. At the DNA level, the sequence is TGCGCCAGCAGCTTAGCGGGGCTTAGTCCGCAGTATTTT.